Listed below are T cell receptor beta chains from one sample, sequenced in a study of blood T cell repertoires in COVID-19. This table comes from immunoSEQ multiplex PCR, and its TCRdb copy is limited to in-frame clones, with some not included. The sample comprises about 140,000 clones, roughly 84% of which are singletons, and around 9.5% rests with the top ten. The specimen sequenced was peripheral blood. All receptors come from a man aged 25-45 years with COVID-19, enrolled during active disease. Each CDR3 is given with its conserved first and last residue. The D gene is left open where the match is weak. Size is omitted from some rows. Given values are once, few, many or a class for expanded clones.

D gene: NA; J gene: TRBJ2-1; V gene: TRBV27; clone size: NA; CDR3 DNA: TGTGCCAGCAGCAGGGGCAATGAGCAGTTCTTC; CDR3 protein: CASSRGNEQFF
D gene: TRBD1; J gene: TRBJ1-2; V gene: TRBV24-1; clone size: NA; CDR3 DNA: TGTGCCACCAGTGATCACGGACAGGGGACAAGCTATGGCTACACCTTC; CDR3 protein: CATSDHGQGTSYGYTF
D gene: TRBD2; J gene: TRBJ2-1; V gene: TRBV24-1; clone size: NA; CDR3 DNA: TGTGCCACCGGCGGGAGGGCTGGCAATGAGCAGTTCTTC; CDR3 protein: CATGGRAGNEQFF
D gene: NA; J gene: TRBJ2-1; V gene: TRBV24-1; clone size: NA; CDR3 DNA: TGTGCCACCAGTGACTCCTTGGGGCCGGAGACGGAGCAGTTCTTC; CDR3 protein: CATSDSLGPETEQFF
D gene: NA; J gene: TRBJ2-3; V gene: TRBV7-2; clone size: NA; CDR3 DNA: TGTGCCAGCAGCCCCAGGGGCGGAGGTACGCAGTATTTT; CDR3 protein: CASSPRGGGTQYF
D gene: TRBD1; J gene: TRBJ1-5; V gene: TRBV6-1; clone size: NA; CDR3 DNA: TGTGCCAGCAGTGAGGGGACAGTTACCTATCAGCCCCAGCATTTT; CDR3 protein: CASSEGTVTYQPQHF
D gene: TRBD1; J gene: TRBJ2-7; V gene: TRBV30; clone size: NA; CDR3 DNA: TGTGCCTGGTCCCCGGGACAGGGGGCCCACGAGCAGTACTTC; CDR3 protein: CAWSPGQGAHEQYF
D gene: NA; J gene: TRBJ1-4; V gene: TRBV4-2; clone size: NA; CDR3 DNA: TGTGCCAGCAGCCAAGATAAGGGGTTGACAGTCCCTAATGAAAGACTGTTTTTT; CDR3 protein: CASSQDKGLTVPNERLFF
D gene: TRBD1; J gene: TRBJ1-4; V gene: TRBV24-1; clone size: NA; CDR3 DNA: TGTGCCACCAGCCGGACAGGGCCTAATGAAAAACTGTTTTTT; CDR3 protein: CATSRTGPNEKLFF
D gene: NA; J gene: TRBJ2-1; V gene: TRBV24-1; clone size: NA; CDR3 DNA: TGTGCCACCAGAAGGCCCGACAACCGCGGGAACTGCGATGAGCAGTTCTTC; CDR3 protein: CATRRPDNRGNCDEQFF
D gene: NA; J gene: TRBJ1-5; V gene: TRBV7-2; clone size: NA; CDR3 DNA: TGTGCCAGCAGCTTATCACAGGGCAATCAGCCCCAGCATTTT; CDR3 protein: CASSLSQGNQPQHF
D gene: TRBD1; J gene: TRBJ2-1; V gene: TRBV7-2; clone size: NA; CDR3 DNA: TGTGCCAGCAGCCCGGACAGGGTATACAATGAGCAGTTCTTC; CDR3 protein: CASSPDRVYNEQFF
D gene: NA; J gene: TRBJ2-6; V gene: TRBV5-6; clone size: NA; CDR3 DNA: TGTGCCAGCAGCTCGATCGGAGCTGGGGCCAACGTCCTGACTTTC; CDR3 protein: CASSSIGAGANVLTF
D gene: TRBD2; J gene: TRBJ2-1; V gene: TRBV25-1; clone size: NA; CDR3 DNA: TGTGCCAGCAGTGGGCTAACAGGGACTAGCGGGAGCAATGAGCAGTTCTTC; CDR3 protein: CASSGLTGTSGSNEQFF
D gene: NA; J gene: TRBJ2-1; V gene: TRBV11-1; clone size: few; CDR3 DNA: TGTGCCAGCAGCTTAGTCTCGTCGGAGCAGTTCTTC; CDR3 protein: CASSLVSSEQFF
D gene: TRBD1; J gene: TRBJ2-7; V gene: TRBV18; clone size: NA; CDR3 DNA: TGTGCCAGCTCAGCCGACAGGGGCTACGAGCAGTACTTC; CDR3 protein: CASSADRGYEQYF
D gene: NA; J gene: TRBJ1-1; V gene: TRBV7-2; clone size: NA; CDR3 DNA: TGTGCCAGCAGCTTAGGCAGTCAGGGTGTAGCTTTCTTT; CDR3 protein: CASSLGSQGVAFF
D gene: TRBD1; J gene: TRBJ2-7; V gene: TRBV28; clone size: NA; CDR3 DNA: TGTGCCAGCAGTTCGGACAGGGGGGCCTACGAGCAGTACTTC; CDR3 protein: CASSSDRGAYEQYF
D gene: NA; J gene: TRBJ2-5; V gene: TRBV3-1/TRBV3-2; clone size: NA; CDR3 DNA: TGTGCCAGCAGCCGCCAAGGAGGGTTGGAGACCCAGTACTTC; CDR3 protein: CASSRQGGLETQYF
D gene: NA; J gene: TRBJ1-6; V gene: TRBV27; clone size: NA; CDR3 DNA: TGTGCCAGCAGTTTGTGGATCCCCCGCGGTTCACCCCTCCACTTT; CDR3 protein: CASSLWIPRGSPLHF
D gene: TRBD1; J gene: TRBJ1-5; V gene: TRBV15; clone size: once; CDR3 DNA: TGTGCCACCAGCAGAGGGACAGGGGGGGGCAATCAGCCCCAGCATTTT; CDR3 protein: CATSRGTGGGNQPQHF
D gene: NA; J gene: TRBJ1-5; V gene: TRBV19; clone size: NA; CDR3 DNA: TGTGCCAGTAGTACTAGGGGGTGGTCGGTAACAAAGCCCCAGCATTTT; CDR3 protein: CASSTRGWSVTKPQHF
D gene: TRBD1; J gene: TRBJ1-2; V gene: TRBV4-1; clone size: NA; CDR3 DNA: TGCGCCAGCAGCCAAGCACAGGGGTTTGGCTACACCTTC; CDR3 protein: CASSQAQGFGYTF
D gene: NA; J gene: TRBJ1-3; V gene: TRBV30; clone size: once; CDR3 DNA: TGTGCCTGGGCTTCAGGGTTAGGAAACACCATATATTTT; CDR3 protein: CAWASGLGNTIYF
D gene: NA; J gene: TRBJ2-7; V gene: TRBV11-2; clone size: NA; CDR3 DNA: TGTGCCAGCAGCTTAGTCGAGGCCCCTCGCGAGCAGTACTTC; CDR3 protein: CASSLVEAPREQYF
D gene: NA; J gene: TRBJ2-3; V gene: TRBV5-8; clone size: NA; CDR3 DNA: TGTGCCAGCAGCTTGGGAGGAACAGATACGCAGTATTTT; CDR3 protein: CASSLGGTDTQYF
D gene: NA; J gene: TRBJ2-3; V gene: TRBV21-1; clone size: NA; CDR3 DNA: TGTGCCAGCAGCAAGGCTCGGGGTACAGATACGCAGTATTTT; CDR3 protein: CASSKARGTDTQYF
D gene: TRBD1; J gene: TRBJ1-6; V gene: TRBV28; clone size: NA; CDR3 DNA: TGTGCCAGCATTTCCGGGACAGGGGGTTCACCCCTCCACTTT; CDR3 protein: CASISGTGGSPLHF
D gene: TRBD1; J gene: TRBJ2-6; V gene: TRBV19; clone size: NA; CDR3 DNA: TGTGCCAGTAGTATAGTGCCAGGGGGCGCCCGCTTATCTGGGGCCAACGTCCTGACTTTC; CDR3 protein: CASSIVPGGARLSGANVLTF
D gene: TRBD1; J gene: TRBJ2-4; V gene: TRBV2; clone size: NA; CDR3 DNA: TGTGCCAGCACCCAGGGGGTAAACCAAAACATTCAGTACTTC; CDR3 protein: CASTQGVNQNIQYF
D gene: TRBD2; J gene: TRBJ2-7; V gene: TRBV7-2; clone size: NA; CDR3 DNA: TGTGCCAGCAGCCCACTAGCGGGAGTCTACGAGCAGTACTTC; CDR3 protein: CASSPLAGVYEQYF
D gene: NA; J gene: TRBJ1-2; V gene: TRBV29-1; clone size: NA; CDR3 DNA: TGCAGCGTTGAAGGACTAGGAGACCAGGGAGGTGTGAACTATGGCTACACCTTC; CDR3 protein: CSVEGLGDQGGVNYGYTF
D gene: TRBD2; J gene: TRBJ2-7; V gene: TRBV25-1; clone size: NA; CDR3 DNA: TGTGCCAGCAGTGACCTCTCCGGGGCGGGGGGCACCTACGAGCAGTACTTC; CDR3 protein: CASSDLSGAGGTYEQYF
D gene: NA; J gene: TRBJ1-5; V gene: TRBV28; clone size: NA; CDR3 DNA: TGTGCCAGCAGGACAGAACCAAATCAGCCCCAGCATTTT; CDR3 protein: CASRTEPNQPQHF
D gene: TRBD2; J gene: TRBJ2-2; V gene: TRBV18; clone size: NA; CDR3 DNA: TGTGCCAGCTCACCGCTTTCTCTAGCGGGAGCCGGGGAGCTGTTTTTT; CDR3 protein: CASSPLSLAGAGELFF
D gene: TRBD2; J gene: TRBJ2-7; V gene: TRBV7-9; clone size: NA; CDR3 DNA: TGTGCCAGCAGCTTATTGGGACTAGCGGGAGGCAGAAACGAGCAGTACTTC; CDR3 protein: CASSLLGLAGGRNEQYF
D gene: NA; J gene: TRBJ1-5; V gene: TRBV5-1; clone size: NA; CDR3 DNA: TGCGCCAGCAGCTTGGGACAGAGAAATCAGCCCCAGCATTTT; CDR3 protein: CASSLGQRNQPQHF
D gene: NA; J gene: TRBJ1-5; V gene: TRBV28; clone size: NA; CDR3 DNA: TGTGCCAGCAGTGCCCCGACAGGAGTAAGCAATCAGCCCCAGCATTTT; CDR3 protein: CASSAPTGVSNQPQHF
D gene: TRBD2; J gene: TRBJ2-7; V gene: TRBV12-5; clone size: NA; CDR3 DNA: TGTGCTAGTTCGTTGGGGGAAGCGGGAGAGTACGAGCAGTACTTC; CDR3 protein: CASSLGEAGEYEQYF
D gene: TRBD2; J gene: TRBJ2-5; V gene: TRBV5-6; clone size: NA; CDR3 DNA: TGTGCCAGCAGCGGGAGAAAGGGACTAGACGCTTTAGAGACCCAGTACTTC; CDR3 protein: CASSGRKGLDALETQYF
D gene: TRBD1; J gene: TRBJ1-1; V gene: TRBV10-3; clone size: NA; CDR3 DNA: TGTGCCGCCGCGGGACAGGGAGGAAAAAACACTGAAGCTTTCTTT; CDR3 protein: CAAAGQGGKNTEAFF
D gene: NA; J gene: TRBJ2-1; V gene: TRBV25-1; clone size: NA; CDR3 DNA: TGTGCCAGCAGCCCTAGTAACTACAATGAGCAGTTCTTC; CDR3 protein: CASSPSNYNEQFF
D gene: TRBD1; J gene: TRBJ2-5; V gene: TRBV28; clone size: NA; CDR3 DNA: TGTGCCAGCAGCGTAGGGGGCGCAGGGAAAGAGACCCAGTACTTC; CDR3 protein: CASSVGGAGKETQYF
D gene: TRBD1; J gene: TRBJ1-2; V gene: TRBV19; clone size: once; CDR3 DNA: TGTGCCAGTAGTAAAGACAGGGGAGTAGGCTATGGCTACACCTTC; CDR3 protein: CASSKDRGVGYGYTF
D gene: TRBD1; J gene: TRBJ1-2; V gene: TRBV30; clone size: NA; CDR3 DNA: TGTGCCTGGAGTAGGGGGCGCTCATCCAACTATGGCTACACCTTC; CDR3 protein: CAWSRGRSSNYGYTF
D gene: TRBD1; J gene: TRBJ2-7; V gene: TRBV23-1; clone size: NA; CDR3 DNA: TGCGCCAGCAGTCAACCTAGGACAGGGTCTGGCGAGCAGTACTTC; CDR3 protein: CASSQPRTGSGEQYF
D gene: NA; J gene: TRBJ1-1; V gene: TRBV18; clone size: NA; CDR3 DNA: TGTGCCAGCTCACCTGGACAGCCGAACACTGAAGCTTTCTTT; CDR3 protein: CASSPGQPNTEAFF
D gene: NA; J gene: TRBJ1-4; V gene: TRBV6-5; clone size: NA; CDR3 DNA: TGTGCCAGCAGTTACGAGGGTGAAAAACTGTTTTTT; CDR3 protein: CASSYEGEKLFF
D gene: TRBD2; J gene: TRBJ2-1; V gene: TRBV5-6; clone size: NA; CDR3 DNA: TGTGCCAGCAGCTTGAGGACTAGCGGTCTGTTCTTC; CDR3 protein: CASSLRTSGLFF
D gene: NA; J gene: TRBJ1-1; V gene: TRBV27; clone size: NA; CDR3 DNA: TGTGCCAGCAGTTTATTCAGAGGGACTGAAGCTTTCTTT; CDR3 protein: CASSLFRGTEAFF
D gene: NA; J gene: TRBJ2-7; V gene: TRBV2; clone size: NA; CDR3 DNA: TGTGCCAGCAGTGAAGGACCCAGAGGCTACGAGCAGTACTTC; CDR3 protein: CASSEGPRGYEQYF
D gene: NA; J gene: TRBJ2-1; V gene: TRBV27; clone size: NA; CDR3 DNA: TGTGCCAGCAGTTCCCCTAGAGTAGGCTACAATGAGCAGTTCTTC; CDR3 protein: CASSSPRVGYNEQFF
D gene: TRBD1; J gene: TRBJ2-7; V gene: TRBV9; clone size: NA; CDR3 DNA: TGTGCCAGCAGCGTAGGAGGCGCAGGGGGCTACGAGCAGTACTTC; CDR3 protein: CASSVGGAGGYEQYF
D gene: NA; J gene: TRBJ1-2; V gene: TRBV19; clone size: NA; CDR3 DNA: TGTGCCAGTAGTACTTGGAGGGGCTATGGCTACACCTTC; CDR3 protein: CASSTWRGYGYTF
D gene: TRBD2; J gene: TRBJ2-5; V gene: TRBV7-2; clone size: NA; CDR3 DNA: TGTGCCAGCCGTTGGACTAGCGGGAGCCAGACCCAGTACTTC; CDR3 protein: CASRWTSGSQTQYF
D gene: NA; J gene: TRBJ1-5; V gene: TRBV5-1; clone size: few; CDR3 DNA: TGCGCCAGCAGCCAGGCTGGGGAGCCCAATCAGCCCCAGCATTTT; CDR3 protein: CASSQAGEPNQPQHF
D gene: NA; J gene: TRBJ2-1; V gene: TRBV24-1; clone size: NA; CDR3 DNA: TGTGCCACCAGTGATTTCGAGGCTAGCGCCGACAATGAGCAGTTCTTC; CDR3 protein: CATSDFEASADNEQFF
D gene: NA; J gene: TRBJ2-7; V gene: TRBV21-1; clone size: NA; CDR3 DNA: TGTGCCAGCAGCCCCCAAGGGGCCGCCTACGAGCAGTACTTC; CDR3 protein: CASSPQGAAYEQYF
D gene: TRBD1; J gene: TRBJ2-1; V gene: TRBV6-5; clone size: few; CDR3 DNA: TGTGCCAGCAGTTATAGTACAGGGGGATACAATGAGCAGTTCTTC; CDR3 protein: CASSYSTGGYNEQFF